A single count supports the clone carrying this T cell receptor beta chain. These data are taken from a study of blood T cell repertoires in COVID-19. Sequencing used immunoSEQ multiplex PCR; TCRdb keeps in-frame clones, though not all of them. The sample carries about 330,000 clones, less than 90% recorded once. There are 13 residues in the CDR3. V lost 5 bases, J lost 5 bases, and 5 bases stayed unmatched. Germline CDR1 is WSHSY and CDR2 is SAAADI. The chain couples TRBV10-2 to TRBJ1-2, with TRBD1 identical over 7 bases. The sequencing sample was made of PBMCs or T cells enriched from blood (not recorded which). The sequence was obtained from a woman aged 25 to 39 who had recovered from COVID-19. Here the CDR3 DNA reads TGCGCCAGCAGTCAGACAGGGTTTTATGGCTACACCTTC. It codes for CASSQTGFYGYTF.